This paragraph reports one T cell receptor (beta chain). What it binds is not known. These data come from a study of cytomegalovirus exposure and HLA in healthy donors. Study-level findings and limits: In an earlier analysis, in some 540 donors, most V segments appeared productive either ~87% or ~30% of the time.

Use of 60 Vbeta and 13 Jbeta primers characterized the PCR. Profiling relied on immunoSEQ multiplex PCR, and the TCRdb table lists in-frame clones only, not all of them. The ten most abundant clones cover less than 0.65% of a sample with 75,000 to 85,000 clones. Germline V gene data show CDR1 as MDHEN and CDR2 as SYDVKM. The CDR3 length is 13 residues. V shed 8 bases, J shed 5 bases, and the junction held 6 bases outside the gene matches. The receptor's source is a man aged 50-60 years in good health and CMV-seronegative. Sequenced input: PBMCs. The genes are TRBV28 and TRBJ2-7; 10 nucleotides align to TRBD2. The CDR3 region is CASQRGGGDEQYF. The CDR3, as DNA: TGTGCCAGCCAGCGGGGGGGCGGTGACGAGCAGTACTTC. The whole variable domain, filled in from reference TRBV28 and TRBJ2-7, reads DVKVTQSSRYLVKRTGEKVFLECVQDMDHENMFWYRQDPGLGLRLIYFSYDVKMKEKGDIPEGYSVSREKKERFSLILESASTNQTSMYLCASQRGGGDEQYFGPGTRLTVT.